This T cell receptor beta chain was observed in a study of monozygotic twins with inflammatory bowel disease. Germline lookup yields CDR1 SGHTA and CDR2 FQGNSA. The length of the CDR3 is 13 residues. Every TCR library consumed approximately 3,500 ng of total RNA. The authors ran two nested PCRs of roughly 16 and 10 cycles on TCRalpha and TCRbeta cDNA. TCRdb reprocessed the 5' RACE reads and keeps a single row for each CDR3 protein, giving no DNA. The sample has roughly 150,000 distinct CDR3 sequences, and its top ten clones hold roughly 2.5%. Comments on this clonotype: Its matching antigen is unknown.

Findings of the study overall: No difference was seen in repertoire similarity between concordant and discordant twins, possibly from limited power. Twins with IBD were found to have lower TCRbeta diversity (inverse Simpson) than healthy co-twins.

This clonotype was obtained from a human donor with ulcerative colitis or Crohn's disease, or a healthy co-twin of an affected twin (not recorded which). Sample: blood. The chain links TRBV7-2 to TRBJ2-7; TCRdb designates TRBD1, a call that cannot be tested without DNA. The CDR3 sequence: CASSLSVGGEQYF.